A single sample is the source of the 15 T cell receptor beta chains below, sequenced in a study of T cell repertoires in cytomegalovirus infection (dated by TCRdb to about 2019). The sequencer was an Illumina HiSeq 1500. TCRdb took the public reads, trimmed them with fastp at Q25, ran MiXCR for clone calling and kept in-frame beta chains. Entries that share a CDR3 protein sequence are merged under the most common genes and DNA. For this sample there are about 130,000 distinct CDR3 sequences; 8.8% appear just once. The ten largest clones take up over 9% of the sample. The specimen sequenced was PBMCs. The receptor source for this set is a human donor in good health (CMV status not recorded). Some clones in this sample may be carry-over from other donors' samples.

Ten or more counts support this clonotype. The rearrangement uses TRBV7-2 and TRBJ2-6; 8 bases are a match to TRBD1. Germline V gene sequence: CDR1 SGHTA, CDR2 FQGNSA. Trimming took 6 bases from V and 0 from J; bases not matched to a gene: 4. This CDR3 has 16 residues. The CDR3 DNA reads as TGTGCCAGCAGACCAGGGGGCCGCTCTGGGGCCAACGTCCTGACTTTC. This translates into CASRPGGRSGANVLTF.

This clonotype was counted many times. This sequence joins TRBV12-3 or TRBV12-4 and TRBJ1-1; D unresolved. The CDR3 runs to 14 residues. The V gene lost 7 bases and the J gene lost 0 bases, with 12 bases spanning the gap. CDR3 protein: CASTPQDMNTEAFF. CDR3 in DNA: TGTGCCAGCACCCCTCAGGATATGAACACTGAAGCTTTCTTT.

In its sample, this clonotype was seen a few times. In nucleotides, the CDR3 is TGCAGCGTTGGGGCAGCTACTGAAGCTTTCTTT. Residues: CSVGAATEAFF. The V gene is TRBV29-1, the J gene TRBJ1-1; no reliable D call. Germline V gives CDR1 SQVTM, CDR2 ANQGSEA. V was trimmed by 4 bases and J by 5 bases, leaving 8 bases between them. The CDR3 spans 11 residues. The variable domain in full, with the rest retrieved from reference TRBV29-1 and TRBJ1-1, is SAVISQKPSRDICQRGTSLTIQCQVDSQVTMMFWYRQQPGQSLTLIATANQGSEATYESGFVIDKFPISRPNLTFSTLTVSNMSPEDSSIYLCSVGAATEAFFGQGTRLTVV.

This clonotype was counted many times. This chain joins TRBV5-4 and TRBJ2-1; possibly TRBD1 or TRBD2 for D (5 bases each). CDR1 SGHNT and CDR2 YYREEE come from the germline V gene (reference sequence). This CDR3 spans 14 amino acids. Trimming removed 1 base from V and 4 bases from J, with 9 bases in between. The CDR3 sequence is CASSLPGPYNEQFF. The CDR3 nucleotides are TGTGCCAGCAGCTTGCCGGGGCCTTACAATGAGCAGTTCTTC.

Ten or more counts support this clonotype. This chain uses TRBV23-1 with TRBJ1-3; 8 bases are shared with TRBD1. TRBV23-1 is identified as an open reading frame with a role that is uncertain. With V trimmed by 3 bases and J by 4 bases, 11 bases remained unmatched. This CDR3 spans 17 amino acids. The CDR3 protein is CASSHLIRQGTGNTIYF. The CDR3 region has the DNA TGCGCCAGCAGTCACCTAATAAGACAGGGGACAGGAAACACCATATATTTT.

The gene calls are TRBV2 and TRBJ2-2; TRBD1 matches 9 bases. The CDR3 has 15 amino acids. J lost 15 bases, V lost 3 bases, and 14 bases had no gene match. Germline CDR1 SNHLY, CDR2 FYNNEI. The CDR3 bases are TGTGCCAGCAGTGATCCTCTGGCGGACAGGGGAAGGATGTTTTTT. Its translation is CASSDPLADRGRMFF.

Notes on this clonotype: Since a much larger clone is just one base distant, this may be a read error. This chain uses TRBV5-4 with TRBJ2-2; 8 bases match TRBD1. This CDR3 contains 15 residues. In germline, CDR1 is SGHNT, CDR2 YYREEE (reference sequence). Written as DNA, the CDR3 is TGTGCCAGCAGCACCAGACAGGGGAACACCGGGGGGCTGTTTTTT. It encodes CASSTRQGNTGGLFF.

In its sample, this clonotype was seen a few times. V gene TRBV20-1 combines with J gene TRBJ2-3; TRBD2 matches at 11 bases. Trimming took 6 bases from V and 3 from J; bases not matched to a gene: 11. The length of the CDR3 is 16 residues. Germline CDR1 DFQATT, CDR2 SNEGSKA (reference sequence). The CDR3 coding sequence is TGCAGTGCGACCGGCCCCACTAGCGGGAGTACAGATACGCAGTATTTT. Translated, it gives CSATGPTSGSTDTQYF.

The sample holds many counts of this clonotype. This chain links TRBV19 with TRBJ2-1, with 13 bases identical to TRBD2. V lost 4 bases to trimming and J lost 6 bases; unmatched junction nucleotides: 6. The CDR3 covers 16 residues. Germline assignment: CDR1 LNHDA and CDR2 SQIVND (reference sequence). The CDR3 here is CASSKLAGGLRNEQFF. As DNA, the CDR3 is TGTGCCAGTAGTAAACTAGCGGGGGGGCTTCGCAATGAGCAGTTCTTC.

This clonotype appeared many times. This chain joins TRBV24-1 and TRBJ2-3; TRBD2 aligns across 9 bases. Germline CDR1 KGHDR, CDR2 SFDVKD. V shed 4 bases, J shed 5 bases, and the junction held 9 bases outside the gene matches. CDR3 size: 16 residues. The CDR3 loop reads CATSEPASGGKDTQYF. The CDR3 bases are TGTGCCACCAGTGAGCCAGCCAGCGGGGGGAAAGATACGCAGTATTTT.

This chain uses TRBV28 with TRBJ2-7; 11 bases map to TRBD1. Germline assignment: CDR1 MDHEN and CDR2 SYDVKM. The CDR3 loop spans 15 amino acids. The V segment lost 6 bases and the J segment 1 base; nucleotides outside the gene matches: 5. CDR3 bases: TGTGCCAGCAGCCGAGGACAGGGGGCTTCCTACGAGCAGTACTTC. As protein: CASSRGQGASYEQYF.

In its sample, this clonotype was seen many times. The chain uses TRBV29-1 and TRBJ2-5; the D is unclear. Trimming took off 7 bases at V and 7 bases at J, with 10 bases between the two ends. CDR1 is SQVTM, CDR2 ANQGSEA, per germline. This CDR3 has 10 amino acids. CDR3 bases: TGCAGCGGCGATTCGGGGACCCAGTACTTC. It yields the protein CSGDSGTQYF.

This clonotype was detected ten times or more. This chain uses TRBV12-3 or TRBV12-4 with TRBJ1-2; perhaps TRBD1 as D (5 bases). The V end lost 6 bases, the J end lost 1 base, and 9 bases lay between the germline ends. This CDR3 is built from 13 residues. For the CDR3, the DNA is TGTGCCAGCAGCCCAGACAGTAACTATGGCTACACCTTC. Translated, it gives CASSPDSNYGYTF.

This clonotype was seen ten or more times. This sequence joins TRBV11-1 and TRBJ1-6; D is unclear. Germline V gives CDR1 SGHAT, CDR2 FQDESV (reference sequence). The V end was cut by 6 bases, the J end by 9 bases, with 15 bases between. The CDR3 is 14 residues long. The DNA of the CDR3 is TGTGCCAGCAGTCGGACCGGAGGCAGTTCACCCCTCCACTTT. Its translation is CASSRTGGSSPLHF.

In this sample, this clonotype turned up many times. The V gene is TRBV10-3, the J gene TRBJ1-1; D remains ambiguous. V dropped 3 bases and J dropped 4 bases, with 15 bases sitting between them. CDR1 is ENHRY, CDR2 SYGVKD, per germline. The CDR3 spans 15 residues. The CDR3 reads CAISDVPGRTTEAFF. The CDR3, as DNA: TGTGCCATCAGTGATGTCCCCGGACGTACCACTGAAGCTTTCTTT.